This T cell receptor beta chain came from a study of a mutant IDH1 vaccine in newly diagnosed glioma (dated by TCRdb to the early 2020s). About the study as a whole: Eight vaccinations were administered to patients in weeks 1, 3, 5, 7, 11, 15, 19 and 23, corresponding to visits V03 through V10. Peripheral blood samples were drawn at six visits, namely V03 (baseline), V05, V07, V10, V12 and V13. Longitudinal TCRB deep sequencing was done for 25 treated patients, wherever samples were available for exploratory analyses. Prior to enrollment, patients had been given standard therapy consisting of radiotherapy alone, temozolomide alone, or radiochemotherapy with temozolomide, with the combination given to most patients. Of the roughly 34 treated patients, around 62% were male and about 40% were female, and a mean age of roughly 40 years was recorded. Vaccination was initiated 4-6 weeks after radiotherapy alone, or concurrently with temozolomide cycles in the chemotherapy-containing groups.

The CDR3 holds 14 amino acids from the cysteine to the phenylalanine. Only the CDR3 DNA stays, 42 bases, in frame from base 1. V is pruned by 0 bases and J by 4 bases, leaving 1 base of the junction without a gene match. CDR1 and CDR2, per the germline V gene, are MNHNS and SASEGT. What the authors observed across the whole study: It was noted by the authors that analyses of patient blood samples could not be reproduced owing to sample limitations. PBMC samples for TCRB deep sequencing were selected based on availability. Pseudoprogression seemed to be unrelated to changes in the top peripheral T cell clonotypes found by TCRB sequencing. Across multiple MHC alleles, vaccine-induced immune responses were seen in 90% to 95% of patients.

The sample's time point label is to be understood as: week 23, last vaccination. A 20-mer mutant IDH1 peptide at 300 micrograms in Montanide made up each vaccine dose, which was injected subcutaneously together with topical imiquimod. The donors had newly diagnosed IDH1-mutant astrocytomas of WHO grade 3 or 4 that showed loss of nuclear ATRX. The samples were drawn from NOA16, a multicentre, single-arm, open-label phase I trial in Germany that tested a mutant IDH1 peptide vaccine in humans for the first time. The DNeasy Blood and Tissue Kit was used to extract genomic DNA from EDTA blood for TCRB sequencing. For this clone: The antigen it binds to is not known. No clone much larger than this one lies a single base away; base qualities are absent.

The library was obtained by the immunoSEQ multiplex PCR assay. Following the manufacturer's protocol, the hsTCRB Kit was used to amplify rearranged TCR beta chain sequences. An Illumina MiSeq was used to sequence the TCRB libraries. Concerning the study's data processing: The proprietary platform of the kit vendor was used for demultiplexing, trimming and gene mapping. Held by TCRdb, this immuneACCESS table contains in-frame sequences only and omits some clones. Under half of the omission traces to an unresolved V gene where checked; the cause of the rest is unknown. The V and J calls and clone size come from that table; D and trimming were worked out from the DNA. The sample table shows approximately 44,000 clones, and under 95% are seen once. The ten top clones hold 3.9% of the sample.

Sequencing was performed on PBMCs, taken from a glioma patient whose treatment included an IDH1 peptide vaccine. This clonotype was obtained from a man over 45 with glioma. The chain employs TRBV6-1 and TRBJ2-3; 7 bases in between match TRBD2. The CDR3 reads CASSEAREPDTQYF. The DNA sequence reads TGTGCCAGCAGTGAAGCGCGGGAGCCAGATACGCAGTATTTT.